This T cell receptor beta chain was profiled in a study of cytomegalovirus exposure and HLA in healthy donors. Germline CDR1 is SGHRS and CDR2 is YFSETQ. V lost 0 bases and J lost 2; bases outside the gene matches: 1. The CDR3 covers 15 residues. Amplification used 60 Vbeta primers and 13 Jbeta primers. The repertoire was sequenced with immunoSEQ multiplex PCR; TCRdb's copy has only in-frame clones and lacks some. The sample lists over 75,000 clones; roughly 80% were seen once. The sample taken for sequencing was PBMCs. The V call is TRBV5-1, the J call TRBJ2-1; TRBD1 agrees at 8 bases. This receptor was taken from a man aged 40-49 years in good health and CMV-seropositive. The CDR3 here is CASSLGTGTYNEQFF. The CDR3 DNA sequence: TGCGCCAGCAGCTTGGGGACAGGGACCTACAATGAGCAGTTCTTC.